This record looks at one TCR beta chain sequence and its context. The antigen is unknown. Looked up from germline, CDR1 is SGHTA and CDR2 is FQGNSA. V was cut by 5 bases and J by 2 bases, with 10 bases left in between. The CDR3 is 14 residues long. The source of the sample is a study of OX40 agonist ivuxolimab in advanced cancers. At the level of the study: Ivuxolimab was delivered to patients intravenously every 2 weeks at doses spanning 0.01 to 10 mg/kg. Study results and caveats: What antigens the expanded peripheral T cells recognized was never established. Expanded clones were, on average, more numerous in CD8+ T cells than in CD4+.

Sequenced by immunoSEQ multiplex PCR; TCRdb stores in-frame clones only, minus some. The sample has more than 75,000 clones; around 84% are singletons. This chain joins TRBV7-2 and TRBJ2-1, with D perhaps TRBD2 (5 bases). Specimen: CD4+ or CD8+ T cells sorted from blood, collected in a trial of the OX40 agonist ivuxolimab. This clonotype originated in an adult with an advanced solid tumor such as melanoma, head and neck, liver or kidney cancer. In DNA, the CDR3 is TGTGCCAGCAGCCAAAGCGGTCCCTACAATGAGCAGTTCTTC. This gives the protein CASSQSGPYNEQFF.